This paragraph reports one T cell receptor (beta chain). The source of the sample is a study of blood T cell repertoires in COVID-19. For the study at large: Samples came from the United States, Italy and Spain, spanning acute and convalescent COVID-19.

From germline, CDR1 is SGHVS and CDR2 FQNEAQ. Trimming removed 5 bases from V and 6 bases from J; junction bases left unmatched: 2. The CDR3 has 13 amino acids. TCRdb's table, derived via immunoSEQ multiplex PCR, lists solely in-frame clones and lacks some. The sample includes approximately 29,000 clones, roughly 80% of them seen just once. The receptor's source is a woman aged 60-75 years with acute or convalescent COVID-19. V and J are TRBV7-8 and TRBJ1-5; the match to TRBD1 covers 9 bases. Sequencing used peripheral blood. The CDR3 nucleotides read TGTGCCAGCAGCGCACAGGGGGCTCAGCCCCAGCATTTT. Its protein is CASSAQGAQPQHF. Full variable domain (missing parts from reference TRBV7-8 and TRBJ1-5): GAGVSQSPRYKVAKRGQDVALRCDPISGHVSLFWYQQALGQGPEFLTYFQNEAQLDKSGLPSDRFFAERPEGSVSTLKIQRTQQEDSAVYLCASSAQGAQPQHFGDGTRLSIL.